Sequencing of this T cell receptor beta chain was carried out in a study of blood T cell repertoires in COVID-19. In the study overall: The study drew acute and convalescent COVID-19 samples from the United States, Italy and Spain. PBMCs, B-cell-depleted T cells, or T cells were the source of the cDNA or gDNA that made up the material.

In the study's own analysis: Counts of nucleated cells, estimated from reference gene primer amplification, were obtained. Profiling relied on immunoSEQ multiplex PCR, and the TCRdb table lists in-frame clones only, not all of them. D and trimming come from the DNA, and the V and J calls and clone size come from that table. The sample lists a few hundred thousand clones; about 89% were seen once. The CDR3 has 15 amino acids. Germline V gives CDR1 ENHRY, CDR2 SYGVKD. The junction had 1 base not matched to a gene; V was cut back by 0 bases and J by 2 bases. Material: peripheral blood. The sequence was obtained from a man aged 30 to 45 with acute or convalescent COVID-19. The V and J genes are TRBV10-3 and TRBJ2-3; 8 nucleotides align to TRBD2. CDR3 sequence (DNA): TGTGCCATCAGTGAGTCGGGACTAGACACAGATACGCAGTATTTT. Residues: CAISESGLDTDTQYF.